This TCR beta chain derives from a study of identical twins. Addition of a universal primer site occurred through template switching, and cDNA carried unique molecular identifiers. TCRdb processed the 5' RACE reads anew with MiXCR; each CDR3 protein has one entry. The table shows fewer than 550,000 distinct CDR3 sequences, with 14% occurring only once. Note on this clonotype: Its antigen is unknown.

Study-wide results and limits: Among beta out-of-frame sequences, excess sharing between twins appeared weaker. Models, which agreed with sharing between unrelated individuals, nonetheless underestimated the out-of-frame TCR alpha sharing seen in monozygotic twins.

CDR3 length: 16 residues. Looked up from germline, CDR1 is SGHAT and CDR2 is FQDESV (reference sequence). J lost 6 bases, V lost 2 bases, and 10 bases had no gene match. These records were also assigned to another study, of yellow fever vaccine responses in identical twins.

The receptor comes from a woman under 30 in good health. This chain uses TRBV11-1 with TRBJ2-1; 7 bases line up with TRBD1. Specimen: CD4+ T cells sorted from blood. CDR3 amino acids: CASSLMAAGGTNEQFF. CDR3 coding DNA: TGTGCCAGCAGCTTAATGGCGGCAGGGGGAACCAATGAGCAGTTCTTC.